This T cell receptor (beta chain) emerged from a study of T cells in Graves' hyperthyroidism and ophthalmopathy. Patients with uncontrolled infections, other autoimmune diseases, pregnancy or lactation were excluded. Diagnosis rested on symptoms, serum thyroxine and TRAb, thyroid ultrasound, and orbital computed tomography. The length of the CDR3 is 15 residues. The germline gives CDR1 LNHNV, CDR2 YYDKDF (reference sequence). Trimming removed 0 bases at V and 6 bases at J, with 11 bases between. Amplified TCR beta CDR3 regions derived from RNA transcripts. HTBI primers were employed in a first-round RT-PCR of the TCR CDR3. MiXCR, applied by TCRdb to the multiplex PCR reads, yields one record per CDR3 protein. The data contain fewer than 550,000 distinct CDR3 sequences, around a quarter of them singletons.

The V and J genes are TRBV15 and TRBJ1-4; the D gene is possibly TRBD1 (6 bases). Sequencing was carried out using blood. The origin of this receptor is a woman in her twenties or thirties with Graves' ophthalmopathy. The CDR3 loop reads CATSRDLGGDEKLFF. The CDR3 nucleotides read TGTGCCACCAGCAGAGATCTTGGGGGCGATGAAAAACTGTTTTTT.